This T cell receptor (beta chain) was identified in a study of T-cell memory formation after mild COVID-19. Study context: In these data, TCR clusters were largely donor specific. General study results and limits: Memory from before infection featured some responding clones, which suggests cross-reactive memory joined.

This clonotype has at least ten counts. Its target is unknown. TCR alpha and TCR beta cDNA libraries with sample barcodes and UMIs came from 5'RACE using constant-segment primers. TCRdb itself ran the 5' RACE reads through MiXCR, one entry per CDR3 protein. The table has fewer than 700,000 distinct CDR3 sequences, approximately 18% seen once; the top ten hold around 12%. CDR1 is SGHKS, CDR2 YYEKEE, per germline (reference sequence). V was cut by 0 bases and J by 0 bases, with 9 bases left in between. The CDR3 covers 15 residues. The clonotype was recovered from an adult woman who had mild COVID-19 (a few samples of this study predate the infection). Cell type and time point are not known. The source material was PBMCs or a T cell subset sorted from them (not recorded which). The J gene is TRBJ1-1, the V gene TRBV5-5; D might be TRBD1 (6 bases). CDR3 nucleotides: TGTGCCAGCAGCTTGGCCGGACAGATGAACACTGAAGCTTTCTTT. Its protein is CASSLAGQMNTEAFF. Looking up the rest from reference TRBV5-5 and TRBJ1-1 gives the full variable domain: DAGVTQSPTHLIKTRGQQVTLRCSPISGHKSVSWYQQVLGQGPQFIFQYYEKEERGRGNFPDRFSARQFPNYSSELNVNALLLGDSALYLCASSLAGQMNTEAFFGQGTRLTVV.